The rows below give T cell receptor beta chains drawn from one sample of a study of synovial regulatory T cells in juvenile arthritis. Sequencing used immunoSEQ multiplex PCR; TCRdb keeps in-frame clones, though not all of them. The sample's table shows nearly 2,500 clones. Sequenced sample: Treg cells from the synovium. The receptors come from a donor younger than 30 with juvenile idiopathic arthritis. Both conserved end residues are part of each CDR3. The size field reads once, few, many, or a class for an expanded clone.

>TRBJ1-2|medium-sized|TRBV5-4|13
CASRRGQGYGYTF
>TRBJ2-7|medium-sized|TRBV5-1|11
CASSFRGEQYF
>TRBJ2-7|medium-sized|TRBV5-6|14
CASSLYRGLYEQYF
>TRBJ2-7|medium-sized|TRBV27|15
CASSFLAGDPYEQYF
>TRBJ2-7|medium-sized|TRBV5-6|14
CASSLGLAPDEQYF
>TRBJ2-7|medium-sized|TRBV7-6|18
CASSLERRGTGSSYEQYF
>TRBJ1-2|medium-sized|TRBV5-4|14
CASSSRRGDYGYTF
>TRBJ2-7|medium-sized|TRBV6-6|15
CASSTPGQGSYEQYF
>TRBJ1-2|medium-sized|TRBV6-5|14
CASSYSRANYGYTF
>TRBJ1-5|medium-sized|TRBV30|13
CAWSSWFGQPQHF
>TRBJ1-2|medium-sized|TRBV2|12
CASPDRYYGYTF
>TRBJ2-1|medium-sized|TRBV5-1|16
CASSRGGSGSMDEQFF
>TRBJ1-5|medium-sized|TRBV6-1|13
CASSPPGTETQHF
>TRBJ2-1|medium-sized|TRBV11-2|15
CASSFVVSPYNEQFF
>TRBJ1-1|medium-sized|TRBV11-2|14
CASIPVGRNTEAFF
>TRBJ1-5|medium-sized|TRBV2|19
CASSHLPGTGGEKGQPQHF
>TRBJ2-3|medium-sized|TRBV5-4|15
CASSPGTGRTDTQYF
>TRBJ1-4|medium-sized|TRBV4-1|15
CASSGHRSGNEKLFF
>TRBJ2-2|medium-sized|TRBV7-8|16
CASSFWLPLGSGELFF
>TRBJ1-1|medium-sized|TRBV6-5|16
CASSYRWTGPNTEAFF
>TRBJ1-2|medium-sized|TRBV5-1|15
CASSLELGLNYGYTF
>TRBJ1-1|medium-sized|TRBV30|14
CAWSVPSNWEGAFF
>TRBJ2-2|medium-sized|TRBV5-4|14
CASSTTGFTGELFF
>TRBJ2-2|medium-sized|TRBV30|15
CAWYRGGIFTGELFF
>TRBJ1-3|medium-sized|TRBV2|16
CASSSTTGVSGNTIYF
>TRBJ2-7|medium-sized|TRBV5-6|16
CASSLLAGGRAYEQYF
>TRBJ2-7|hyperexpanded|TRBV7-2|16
CASSLTLGSGIYEQYF
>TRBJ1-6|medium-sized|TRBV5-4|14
CASRGVEGNSPLHF
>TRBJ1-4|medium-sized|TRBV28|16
CASSLSPGGSREKLFF
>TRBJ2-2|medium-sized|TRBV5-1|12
CASSSHTGELFF
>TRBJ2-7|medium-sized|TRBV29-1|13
CSATGGGSYEQYF
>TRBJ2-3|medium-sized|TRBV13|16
CASSLGYRLAGISQYF
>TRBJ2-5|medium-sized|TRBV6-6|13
CASRRQAQETQYF
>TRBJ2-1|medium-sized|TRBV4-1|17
CASSPPLGGGAVYEQFF
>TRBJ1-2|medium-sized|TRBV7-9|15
CASSSLQGMVFGYTF
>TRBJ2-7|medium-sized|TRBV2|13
CASERPASYEQYF
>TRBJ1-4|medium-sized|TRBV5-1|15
CASSSGQGWGEKLFF
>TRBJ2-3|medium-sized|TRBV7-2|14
CASSLEAGADTQYF
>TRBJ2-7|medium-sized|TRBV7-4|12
CASSFNRAEQYF
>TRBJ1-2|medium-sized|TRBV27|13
CASSPRTGGGYTF
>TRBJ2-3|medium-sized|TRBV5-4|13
CASRRGGMDTQYF
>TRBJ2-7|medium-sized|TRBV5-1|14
CASSSTGGAYEQYF
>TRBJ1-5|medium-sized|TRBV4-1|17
CASSQDPTGRPNQPQHF
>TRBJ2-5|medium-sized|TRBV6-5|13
CASSRGRWETQYF
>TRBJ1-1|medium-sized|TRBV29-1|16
CSVALAGGYMNTEAFF
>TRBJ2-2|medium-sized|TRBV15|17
CATSRDRGTGDTGELFF